This TCR beta chain was recorded in a study of blood T cell repertoires in COVID-19 (dated by TCRdb to about 2020). For the study in its entirety: Samples covering the acute and convalescent phases of COVID-19 were provided by collaborators in the United States, Italy and Spain. The prospective study material was composed of cDNA or gDNA derived from T cells, B-cell-depleted T cells, or PBMCs. Subjects who had been exposed to COVID-19, were actively infected with it, or had recovered from it provided the deeply sampled blood TCRbeta repertoires that made up the dataset. The repertoires were made available in a free public database intended to serve as a resource for research on the immune response to SARS-CoV-2. Samples came from the ongoing ImmuneRACE study (first 160 participants) plus 1,254 subjects from 6 global collaborators. A de-identified subject ID, COVID-19 status, age in years and sex were almost always included in the sample metadata. HLA class I and class II types, where available, came from metadata supplied by the sample provider rather than from assay-based typing. The paper as a whole reports these results and caveats: The amount of clinical and demographic metadata varied by source and participant and was provided uncurated.

TCRbeta CDR3 regions were amplified from genomic DNA by means of the immunoSEQ Assay, a bias-controlled multiplex PCR. The study's processing was this. Within the assay, amplification of reference gene primers was used to estimate how many nucleated cells each sample contained. Sequence reads were collapsed and filtered to measure the absolute abundance of every unique TCRbeta CDR3 rearrangement. For each sample, productive Simpson clonality was calculated as the square root of Simpson's diversity index across productive rearrangements. In its TCRdb copy, this immuneACCESS table keeps in-frame sequences only and misses some clones. Where compared with another copy, unresolved V genes explain less than half of these, and the others have no known cause. V, J and clone size are taken as reported in that table, and D and trimming were inferred from the DNA itself. The table for this sample lists around 500,000 clones; around nine tenths of them were counted only once. The top ten constitute about 1.7% of the sample.

Participants in the prospective study were aged 18 to 89 years, lived in 20 to 30 United States geographic areas, and enrolled through a virtual design. To assign participants to cohorts, the prospective study relied on clinical history that participants themselves reported in a screening survey and a study questionnaire. ImmuneRACE Cohort 3 recovered participants were defined by two consecutive negative NP/OP PCR tests, healthcare professional clearance, or symptom resolution. Mobile phlebotomists in the prospective study collected whole blood, serum and a nasopharyngeal or oropharyngeal swab from every participant. Prospective study participants could optionally give additional blood draws and questionnaires over an approximately 2-month period. Before DNA extraction, prospective study blood samples were shipped either frozen or at room temperature. Remarks on this clone: The antigen it recognizes is unknown. One base away there is no much larger clone; base qualities are not given.

CDR1 and CDR2 are read off the germline V gene as MGHRA and YSYEKL. From its cysteine to its phenylalanine, the CDR3 spans 15 amino acids. Only CDR3 DNA is held: 45 bases, read in frame from base 1. V and J are trimmed by 3 bases and 4 bases, and the gene matches miss 7 bases of the junction. This receptor was obtained from a woman in her thirties or forties who had recovered from COVID-19. The sequenced sample was PBMCs or T cells enriched from blood (not recorded which). This sequence uses TRBV4-1 and TRBJ1-1, with 8 bases in between that match TRBD1. Read as DNA, the sequence is TGCGCCAGCAGCCACAGAGGACAGGGAGGCACTGAAGCTTTCTTT. Its product reads: CASSHRGQGGTEAFF.